These 5 T cell receptor beta chains were sequenced from one sample in a study of blood T cell repertoires in COVID-19. Assay: immunoSEQ multiplex PCR; the TCRdb copy retains only in-frame clones and omits some. This table has 80,000 to 90,000 clones, approximately 86% appearing once. The sample comprised peripheral blood. The receptors shown here come from a man older than 75 with active or convalescent COVID-19.

This chain uses TRBV2 with TRBJ1-4; 7 nucleotides match TRBD1. The CDR3 extends over 14 amino acids. The germline V gene has CDR1 SNHLY and CDR2 FYNNEI. The V and J ends lost 5 bases and 8 bases, in that order; junction bases with no gene match: 8. In DNA, the CDR3 is TGTGCCAGCAGTACCAACAGGGGCGGGGAAAAACTGTTTTTT. Residues: CASSTNRGGEKLFF.

This sequence joins TRBV30 and TRBJ1-4; possibly TRBD1 for D (6 bases). The germline V gene encodes CDR1 GTSNPN and CDR2 SVGIG (reference sequence). V lost 3 bases, J lost 8 bases, and 13 bases lay in between. The CDR3 runs 13 residues. Here the CDR3 reads CAWSRGGSEKLFF. The CDR3 DNA reads as TGTGCCTGGAGCAGGGGCGGGTCGGAAAAACTGTTTTTT.

The chain has TRBV28 and TRBJ1-2; D is perhaps TRBD1 (6 bases). Trimming took 6 bases from V and 4 from J, leaving 12 bases between them. CDR3 length: 13 amino acids. Germline V gene lookup returns CDR1 MDHEN and CDR2 SYDVKM. The CDR3 protein is CASSWGQLYGYTF. CDR3 DNA: TGTGCCAGCAGCTGGGGACAACTCTATGGCTACACCTTC.

The chain has TRBV6-5 and TRBJ2-5; a possible D gene is TRBD1 (6 bases). V was trimmed by 10 bases and J by 3 bases, leaving 15 bases between them. CDR1 MNHEY and CDR2 SVGAGI come from the germline V gene. This CDR3 region has 13 residues. The CDR3 region has the DNA TGTGCCACGCGAAGGACAGCTAAAGAGACCCAGTACTTC. Amino acids: CATRRTAKETQYF.

The chain links TRBV12-3 or TRBV12-4 to TRBJ2-5, with 8 bases aligning to TRBD2. The CDR3 covers 13 residues. Trimming removed 5 bases from V and 7 bases from J; junction bases left unmatched: 6. The CDR3 here is CASSPSGSGTQYF. Here the CDR3 DNA reads TGTGCCAGCAGTCCGAGCGGGAGTGGGACCCAGTACTTC.